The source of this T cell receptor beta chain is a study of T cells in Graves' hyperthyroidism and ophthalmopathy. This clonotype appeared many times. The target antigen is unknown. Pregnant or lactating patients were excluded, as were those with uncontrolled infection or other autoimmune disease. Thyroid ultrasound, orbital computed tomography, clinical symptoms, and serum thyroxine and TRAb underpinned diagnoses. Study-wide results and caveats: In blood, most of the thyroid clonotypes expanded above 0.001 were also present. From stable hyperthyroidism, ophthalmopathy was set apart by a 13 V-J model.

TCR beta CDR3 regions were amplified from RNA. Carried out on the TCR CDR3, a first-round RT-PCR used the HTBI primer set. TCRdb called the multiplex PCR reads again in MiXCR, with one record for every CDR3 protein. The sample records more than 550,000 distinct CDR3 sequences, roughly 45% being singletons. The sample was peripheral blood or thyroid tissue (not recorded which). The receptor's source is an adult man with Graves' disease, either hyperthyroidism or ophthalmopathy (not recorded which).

CDR3 region: CAISALDTEAFF. CDR3 DNA: TGTGCCATCAGTGCGTTGGACACTGAAGCTTTCTTT. V gene TRBV10-3 combines with J gene TRBJ1-1; D gene uncertain. Trimming took off 4 bases at V and 3 bases at J, with 6 bases between the two ends. CDR3 size: 12 residues. Germline CDR1 and CDR2: ENHRY and SYGVKD.